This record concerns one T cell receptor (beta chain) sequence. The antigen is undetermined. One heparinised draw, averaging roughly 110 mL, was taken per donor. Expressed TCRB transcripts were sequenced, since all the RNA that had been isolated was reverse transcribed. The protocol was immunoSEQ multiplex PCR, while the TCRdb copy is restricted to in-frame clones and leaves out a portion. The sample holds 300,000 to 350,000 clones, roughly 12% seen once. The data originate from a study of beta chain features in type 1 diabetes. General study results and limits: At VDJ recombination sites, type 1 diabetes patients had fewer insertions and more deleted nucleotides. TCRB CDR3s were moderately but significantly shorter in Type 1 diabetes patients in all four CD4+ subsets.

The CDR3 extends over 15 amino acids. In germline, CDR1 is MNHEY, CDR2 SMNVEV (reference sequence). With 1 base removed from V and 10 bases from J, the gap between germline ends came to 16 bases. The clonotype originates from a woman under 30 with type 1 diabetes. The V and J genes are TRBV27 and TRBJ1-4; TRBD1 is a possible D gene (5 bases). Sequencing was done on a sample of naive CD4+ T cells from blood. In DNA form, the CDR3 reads TGTGCCAGCAGTTTATGGAGTACCCAGGGAGGAAAACTGTTTTTT. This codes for CASSLWSTQGGKLFF.